This T cell receptor beta chain derives from a study of T cell responses to AZD1222 COVID-19 vaccine. Study outcomes and limitations: Spike-specific TCRs gained breadth and depth after people received two AZD1222 doses.

V lost 9 bases, J lost 1 base, and 15 bases lay in between. The germline V gene has CDR1 MNHEY and CDR2 SVGAGI. The CDR3 is made up of 14 amino acids. Regarding this clone: Its specificity is unknown.

Here immunoSEQ multiplex PCR was the method, and the copy in TCRdb shows in-frame clones only, minus some. The sample has some 87,000 clones; approximately 90% are singletons. The starting material was peripheral blood, obtained on day 0 of AZD1222 vaccination. The source of this sequence is an adult in good health. The chain joins TRBV6-5 to TRBJ1-1; the D gene is possibly TRBD1 (5 bases). The CDR3 DNA reads TGTGCCAGTAAAAGACAGCTGTCGAACACTGAAGCTTTCTTT. Amino acids: CASKRQLSNTEAFF.